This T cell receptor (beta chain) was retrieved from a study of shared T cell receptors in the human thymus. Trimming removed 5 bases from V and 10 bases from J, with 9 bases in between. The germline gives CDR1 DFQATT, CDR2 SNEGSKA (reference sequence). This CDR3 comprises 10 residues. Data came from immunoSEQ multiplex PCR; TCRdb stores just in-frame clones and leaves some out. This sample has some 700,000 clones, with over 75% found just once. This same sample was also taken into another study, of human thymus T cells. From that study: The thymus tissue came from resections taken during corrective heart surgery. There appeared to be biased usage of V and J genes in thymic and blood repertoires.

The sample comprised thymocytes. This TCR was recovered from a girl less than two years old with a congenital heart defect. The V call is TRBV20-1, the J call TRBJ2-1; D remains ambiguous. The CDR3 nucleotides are TGCAGTGCTTCTAAGTCAGAGCAGTTCTTC. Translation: CSASKSEQFF.